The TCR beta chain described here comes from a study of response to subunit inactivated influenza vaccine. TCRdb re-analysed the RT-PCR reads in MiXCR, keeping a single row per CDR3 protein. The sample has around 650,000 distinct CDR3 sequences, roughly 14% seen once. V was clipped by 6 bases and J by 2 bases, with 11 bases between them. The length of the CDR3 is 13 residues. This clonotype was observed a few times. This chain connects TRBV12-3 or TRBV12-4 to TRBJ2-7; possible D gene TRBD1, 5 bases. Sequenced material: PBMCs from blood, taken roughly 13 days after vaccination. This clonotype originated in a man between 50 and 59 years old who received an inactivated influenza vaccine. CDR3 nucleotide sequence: TGTGCCAGCAGACCAGGGCATGCCTACGAGCAGTACTTC. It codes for CASRPGHAYEQYF.